This T cell receptor beta chain comes out of a study of beta chain features in type 1 diabetes. Remarks on this clone: Its antigen is not identified.

The CDR3 totals 14 residues. V gave up 3 bases and J gave up 5 bases, with 11 bases separating them. The germline V gene encodes CDR1 SGHTA and CDR2 FQGNSA. Points from the study as a whole: Across all four CD4+ subsets, people with type 1 diabetes showed modestly shorter TCRB CDR3s.

The authors reverse transcribed all of the isolated RNA, so sequencing captured expressed TCRB transcripts. Some clones are missing from TCRdb's copy, which holds only in-frame ones; the method was immunoSEQ multiplex PCR. The sample records about 150,000 clones, roughly 7.1% being singletons. This TCR was sampled from a woman between 40 and 55 years old with type 1 diabetes. This chain connects TRBV7-2 to TRBJ1-5; no firm D call. The sequenced sample consisted of central memory CD4+ T cells from blood. CDR3 amino acids: CASSFGERYQPQHF. CDR3 sequence (DNA): TGTGCCAGCAGCTTTGGGGAGAGGTATCAGCCCCAGCATTTT. The entire variable domain, with the rest obtained from reference TRBV7-2 and TRBJ1-5, is as follows: GAGVSQSPSNKVTEKGKDVELRCDPISGHTALYWYRQSLGQGLEFLIYFQGNSAPDKSGLPSDRFSAERTGGSVSTLTIQRTQQEDSAVYLCASSFGERYQPQHFGDGTRLSIL.